Below, 18 T cell receptor beta chains from the same sample are listed, as sequenced in a study of T cell repertoires in cytomegalovirus infection. The antigens for these receptors are not known. TCRdb called the reads again in MiXCR, with one record for every CDR3 protein. The table shows 830,000 or so distinct CDR3 sequences, with approximately 32% occurring only once. This sample comprised cultured CD8+ T cells from PBMCs, obtained from culture after CMV antigen stimulation. All receptors come from a human donor in good health (CMV status not recorded). Some clones in this sample may be carry-over from other donors' samples.

This clonotype was recorded at least ten times. The gene calls are TRBV7-9 and TRBJ2-1; 9 bases match TRBD1. This CDR3 has 16 residues. Germline CDR1 reads SEHNR; CDR2 reads FQNEAQ (reference sequence). After removal of 4 bases from V and 3 bases from J, the junction contained 7 bases not matched to a gene. CDR3 nucleotide sequence: TGTGCCAGCAGCTCGAACCGGGACAGGGTCTACAATGAGCAGTTCTTC. This gives the protein CASSSNRDRVYNEQFF.

This clonotype was observed once. The chain has TRBV6-8 and TRBJ2-1; 7 positions match TRBD1. This CDR3 has 18 amino acids. Germline V lookup: CDR1 MNHGY, CDR2 SAAAGT. J gave up 5 bases and V 0 bases, and 13 bases lay outside the gene matches. DNA of the CDR3: TGTGCCAGCAGTTACTCTTGGGATGGAAGGGGGCTCAACAATGAGCAGTTCTTC. Protein product: CASSYSWDGRGLNNEQFF.

DNA of the CDR3: TGTGCCAGCAGCCAATATAATCCCGGGACAGGTCGGCCAAACACCGGGGAGCTGTTTTTT. Its translation: CASSQYNPGTGRPNTGELFF. This chain uses TRBV3-1 with TRBJ2-2, with 8 bases aligning to TRBD1. This CDR3 spans 20 amino acids. The ends lost 2 bases at V and 2 bases at J; junction bases unmatched: 16. Germline V gene data show CDR1 as LGHDT and CDR2 as YNNKEL (reference sequence).

The chain recombines TRBV6-5 with TRBJ2-1, with 10 nucleotides matching TRBD2. The V segment lost 2 bases and the J segment 7 bases; nucleotides outside the gene matches: 11. CDR1 and CDR2 from the germline V gene are MNHEY and SVGAGI. This CDR3 has 17 residues. DNA of the CDR3: TGTGCCAGCAGTTACGGGTCTAGCGGGGGCCCATTAAATGAGCAGTTCTTC. Protein sequence: CASSYGSSGGPLNEQFF.

The chain's CDR3 is CASQGLTNTGELFF. DNA for the CDR3: TGTGCCAGTCAAGGATTAACGAACACCGGGGAGCTGTTTTTT. V and J are TRBV19 and TRBJ2-2; no reliable D call. The CDR3 totals 14 residues. Trimming removed 8 bases from V and 0 bases from J, with 10 bases in between. Per germline, CDR1 LNHDA and CDR2 SQIVND (reference sequence).

This clonotype was seen many times. The rearrangement links TRBV7-2 to TRBJ2-3; D is uncertain. Germline CDR1 is SGHTA and CDR2 is FQGNSA. The CDR3 extends over 13 amino acids. Trimming shortened V by 1 base and J by 3 bases, and 5 bases separated the two germline ends. The CDR3 sequence is CASSLDLTDTQYF. The CDR3 DNA reads TGTGCCAGCAGCTTAGACCTAACAGATACGCAGTATTTT. Based on the CDR3 plus reference TRBV7-2 and TRBJ2-3, the full variable domain is GAGVSQSPSNKVTEKGKDVELRCDPISGHTALYWYRQSLGQGLEFLIYFQGNSAPDKSGLPSDRFSAERTGGSVSTLTIQRTQQEDSAVYLCASSLDLTDTQYFGPGTRLTVL.

Comments on this clonotype: The CDR3 carries no conserved terminal phenylalanine or tryptophan, so it likely arises from a read error. CDR3 DNA: TGTGCCAGCAGCGTTCGGGACAGAAGGTCCGGGGAGCTGTTTTCT. Translation gives CASSVRDRRSGELFS. The chain couples TRBV7-4 to TRBJ2-2; 7 bases agree with TRBD1. CDR3 length equals 15 residues. V gave up 5 bases and J gave up 6 bases; unmatched junction bases: 9. Germline V lookup: CDR1 SGHVT, CDR2 SQSDAQ.

V gene TRBV7-4 combines with J gene TRBJ1-3; D ambiguous. V lost 7 bases to trimming and J lost 1 base, with 8 bases between them. The germline CDR1 and CDR2 sequences are SGHVT and SQSDAQ. The CDR3 has 13 residues. CDR3 loop: CASIAESGNTIYF. DNA of the CDR3: TGTGCCAGCATCGCGGAATCTGGAAACACCATATATTTT. Supplemented by reference TRBV7-4 and TRBJ1-3, the full variable domain reads GAGVSQSPRYKVAKRGRDVALRCDSISGHVTLYWYRQTLGQGSEVLTYSQSDAQRDKSGRPSGRFSAERPERSVSTLKIQRTEQGDSAVYLCASIAESGNTIYFGEGSWLTVV.

This clonotype showed up just a few times. This chain joins TRBV19 and TRBJ2-1; 12 positions match TRBD2. From germline, CDR1 is LNHDA and CDR2 SQIVND (reference sequence). This CDR3 is 15 amino acids long. J gave up 8 bases and V 3 bases, and 5 bases lay outside the gene matches. CDR3 DNA sequence: TGTGCCAGTAGTATCCTACTAGCGGGGGGTGATGAGCAGTTCTTC. Protein: CASSILLAGGDEQFF.

This clonotype has ten or more counts. The chain employs TRBV7-2 and TRBJ1-6; D is undetermined. Germline lookup yields CDR1 SGHTA and CDR2 FQGNSA. The CDR3 contains 16 residues. V dropped 8 bases and J dropped 6 bases, with 20 bases sitting between them. In nucleotides, the CDR3 is TGTGCCAGCGTCGCGGGTCCGTTGGCCCTTAATTCACCCCTCCACTTT. This sequence encodes CASVAGPLALNSPLHF.

This clonotype was picked up many times. V gene TRBV7-8 combines with J gene TRBJ1-5; TRBD1 matches 11 bases. The CDR3 runs 17 residues. Germline V CDR1 and CDR2: SGHVS, FQNEAQ. V was pared by 5 bases and J by 4 bases, with 10 bases of the junction left unmatched. CDR3 sequence: CASSHSGTGGYNQPQHF. CDR3 DNA: TGTGCCAGCAGCCATTCCGGGACAGGGGGGTATAATCAGCCCCAGCATTTT.

This rearrangement joins TRBV6-2 or TRBV6-3 to TRBJ2-1; D uncertain. Trimming removed 4 bases from V and 5 bases from J, with 15 bases in between. Germline CDR1 MNHEY, CDR2 SVGEGT. This CDR3 contains 15 residues. CDR3 coding DNA: TGTGCCAGCAGTTCCTGGGTAGCCCGACACAATGAGCAGTTCTTC. This gives the protein CASSSWVARHNEQFF.

The chain couples TRBV4-2 to TRBJ1-2; D is possibly TRBD1 (5 bases). The CDR3 loop spans 15 amino acids. Germline lookup yields CDR1 LGHNA and CDR2 YNFKEQ. Between the trimmed V and J ends, which lost 4 bases and 8 bases, there was a span of 20 bases. CDR3 region: CASSLNGAGLEGYTF. The CDR3 nucleotides read TGTGCCAGCAGCCTAAACGGGGCAGGGCTCGAAGGCTACACCTTC.

This clonotype has a single count. The chain links TRBV5-6 to TRBJ2-1, with TRBD2 matching 10 bases. V gave up 4 bases and J gave up 3 bases; unmatched junction bases: 16. The CDR3 is 19 amino acids. Looked up from germline, CDR1 is SGHDT and CDR2 is YYEEEE. CDR3 loop: CASSLSVAGGLRDYNEQFF. CDR3 DNA sequence: TGTGCCAGCAGCCTCTCGGTAGCGGGGGGCTTAAGGGACTACAATGAGCAGTTCTTC.

The chain carries TRBV5-6 and TRBJ1-5, with TRBD1 matching over 8 bases. J lost 4 bases, V lost 4 bases, and 10 bases had no gene match. CDR1 is SGHDT and CDR2 is YYEEEE in the germline V gene. The CDR3 contains 16 residues. Here the CDR3 reads CASSVAFGTGNQPQHF. The CDR3 region has the DNA TGTGCCAGCAGCGTAGCATTCGGGACAGGTAATCAGCCCCAGCATTTT.

This clonotype appeared a few times. This chain joins TRBV4-1 and TRBJ2-3, with 10 nucleotides matching TRBD2. The CDR3 length is 18 residues. After removal of 3 bases from V and 0 bases from J, the junction contained 9 bases not matched to a gene. The germline V gene has CDR1 MGHRA and CDR2 YSYEKL. CDR3 protein: CASSQENSGGTSTDTQYF. The DNA for the CDR3 is TGCGCCAGCAGCCAGGAGAATAGCGGGGGGACTAGCACAGATACGCAGTATTTT.

The J gene is TRBJ2-2, the V gene TRBV3-1; D perhaps matches TRBD1 (6 bases). This CDR3 is built from 16 residues. Trimming took 0 bases from V and 4 from J, leaving 12 bases between them. CDR1 LGHDT and CDR2 YNNKEL come from the germline V gene (reference sequence). The CDR3 DNA sequence: TGTGCCAGCAGCCAAGATCCAGGGGATGTCACCGGGGAGCTGTTTTTT. Its translation: CASSQDPGDVTGELFF.

J is TRBJ1-4 and V is TRBV7-9; possible D gene TRBD1, 6 bases. Germline lookup yields CDR1 SEHNR and CDR2 FQNEAQ (reference sequence). The CDR3 length is 17 residues. V was cut by 5 bases and J by 0 bases, with 16 bases left in between. Here the CDR3 DNA reads TGTGCCAGCAGCCCCAGGACAGAATCTGCAACTAATGAAAAACTGTTTTTT. Encoded protein: CASSPRTESATNEKLFF.